Below are 31 T cell receptor beta chains sequenced from a single sample in a study of T cell repertoires in cytomegalovirus infection. TCRdb re-called the reads with MiXCR, one entry per CDR3 protein. The data contain about 740,000 distinct CDR3 sequences, under 40% of them singletons. The source material was PBMCs. Source of these receptors: a human donor in good health (CMV status not recorded). Some clones in this sample may be carry-over from other donors' samples.

This clonotype was observed a few times. The CDR3 DNA reads as TGTGCCAGCAGCTTTTCATTTATGAACACTGAAGCTTTCTTT. Protein sequence: CASSFSFMNTEAFF. The chain joins TRBV7-2 to TRBJ1-1, with unresolved D. The CDR3 loop spans 14 amino acids. V lost 3 bases and J lost 0, with 8 bases in between. Germline assignment: CDR1 SGHTA and CDR2 FQGNSA. Combining the CDR3 with reference TRBV7-2 and TRBJ1-1 gives the whole variable domain GAGVSQSPSNKVTEKGKDVELRCDPISGHTALYWYRQSLGQGLEFLIYFQGNSAPDKSGLPSDRFSAERTGGSVSTLTIQRTQQEDSAVYLCASSFSFMNTEAFFGQGTRLTVV.

This clonotype was counted only a few times. The CDR3 here is CASSPLSRERQYNSPLHF. CDR3 nucleotides: TGTGCCAGCAGCCCCCTGTCACGGGAGAGACAATATAATTCACCCCTCCACTTT. The genes are TRBV12-3 or TRBV12-4 and TRBJ1-6; D gene unclear. The CDR3 has 18 residues. With 6 bases removed from V and 4 bases from J, the gap between germline ends came to 22 bases.

Comment on this clonotype: This sequence may be a read error, since a much larger clone differs from it by one base. This chain uses TRBV20-1 with TRBJ1-5, with no clear D. Germline V CDR1 and CDR2: DFQATT, SNEGSKA (reference sequence). CDR3 length: 14 residues. Trimming shortened V by 0 bases and J by 7 bases, and 13 bases separated the two germline ends. In DNA form, the CDR3 reads TGCAGTGCTAGAGACGTTGGCAACAAGCAGCCCCAGCATTTT. Translation gives CSARDVGNKQPQHF.

The rearrangement uses TRBV5-1 and TRBJ2-4; 8 bases are shared with TRBD1. Germline V lookup: CDR1 SGHRS, CDR2 YFSETQ. Trimming removed 4 bases from V and 8 bases from J; junction bases left unmatched: 23. The length of the CDR3 is 19 residues. CDR3 amino acids: CASSRRFRGQGWDIDIQYF. CDR3 coding DNA: TGCGCCAGCAGCCGCCGGTTTAGAGGACAGGGATGGGATATAGACATTCAGTACTTC.

The chain employs TRBV19 and TRBJ1-5; 7 nucleotides align to TRBD1. The germline V gene has CDR1 LNHDA and CDR2 SQIVND (reference sequence). Losses at the gene ends were 5 bases for V and 7 bases for J; bases not matched to a gene: 11. CDR3 length: 15 amino acids. This chain's CDR3 is CASSPRQGIGQPQHF. The CDR3 nucleotides are TGTGCCAGTAGTCCCCGACAGGGCATAGGACAGCCCCAGCATTTT. Full variable domain (outside the CDR3, taken from reference TRBV19 and TRBJ1-5): DGGITQSPKYLFRKEGQNVTLSCEQNLNHDAMYWYRQDPGQGLRLIYYSQIVNDFQKGDIAEGYSVSREKKESFPLTVTSAQKNPTAFYLCASSPRQGIGQPQHFGDGTRLSIL.

This clonotype was seen a few times. V and J are TRBV27 and TRBJ2-3; D not resolved. V dropped 5 bases and J dropped 10 bases, with 19 bases sitting between them. The CDR3 is 14 residues long. CDR1 and CDR2 (germline): MNHEY, SMNVEV (reference sequence). CDR3 nucleotides: TGTGCCAGCAGTCATCTCAACACTGATTTCGCGCAGTATTTT. Its translation: CASSHLNTDFAQYF.

The chain uses TRBV7-2 and TRBJ2-3, with 8 nucleotides matching TRBD2. The CDR3 contains 14 residues. V shed 5 bases and J 12 bases; nucleotides not matched to a gene: 13. The germline CDR1 and CDR2 sequences are SGHTA and FQGNSA. This chain's CDR3 is CASSAVGRGVFQYF. The CDR3 DNA is TGTGCCAGCAGCGCCGTGGGGCGGGGGGTCTTTCAGTATTTT.

V gene TRBV2 combines with J gene TRBJ1-5; 7 bases map to TRBD1. The junction had 8 bases not matched to a gene; V was cut back by 5 bases and J by 1 base. This CDR3 region has 16 residues. From germline, CDR1 is SNHLY and CDR2 FYNNEI. CDR3: CASSRQGEWSNQPQHF. The CDR3 bases are TGTGCCAGCAGTCGACAGGGAGAGTGGAGCAATCAGCCCCAGCATTTT.

This clonotype has a handful of counts. The chain uses TRBV7-2 and TRBJ2-5; possibly TRBD1 for D (6 bases). The V gene lost 10 bases and the J gene lost 2 bases, with 8 bases spanning the gap. The germline gives CDR1 SGHTA, CDR2 FQGNSA. The CDR3 loop spans 11 amino acids. This chain's CDR3 is CATGAQETQYF. In nucleotides, the CDR3 is TGTGCCACAGGGGCACAAGAGACCCAGTACTTC. Complete variable domain (other parts from reference TRBV7-2 and TRBJ2-5): GAGVSQSPSNKVTEKGKDVELRCDPISGHTALYWYRQSLGQGLEFLIYFQGNSAPDKSGLPSDRFSAERTGGSVSTLTIQRTQQEDSAVYLCATGAQETQYFGPGTRLLVL.

The chain employs TRBV19 and TRBJ2-3; D is uncertain. The CDR3 runs to 14 residues. V was pared by 7 bases and J by 1 base, with 12 bases between. Germline loops: CDR1 LNHDA, CDR2 SQIVND (reference sequence). CDR3 DNA: TGTGCCAGTACCGAGTTCGGTGGCACAGATACGCAGTATTTT. Protein product: CASTEFGGTDTQYF.

In this sample, this clonotype turned up a few times. J is TRBJ2-3 and V is TRBV6-1; possibly TRBD1 for D (5 bases). Trimming pared 2 bases from V and 2 bases from J, leaving 8 bases between. Germline V CDR1 and CDR2: MNHNS, SASEGT. This CDR3 spans 14 amino acids. The CDR3 region is CASSEWGSTDTQYF. The CDR3 region has the DNA TGTGCCAGCAGTGAATGGGGCTCCACAGATACGCAGTATTTT.

The gene calls are TRBV6-6 and TRBJ1-6; the D is unclear. There are 16 residues in the CDR3. Trimming took 0 bases from V and 7 from J, leaving 13 bases between them. CDR1 and CDR2 (germline): MNHNY, SVGAGI (reference sequence). CDR3 sequence: CASSYSSGVLNSPLHF. CDR3 nucleotides: TGTGCCAGCAGTTACTCGAGCGGGGTTCTGAATTCACCCCTCCACTTT.

V gene TRBV27 combines with J gene TRBJ1-2, with a possible D match to TRBD1 (5 bases). The germline V gene encodes CDR1 MNHEY and CDR2 SMNVEV (reference sequence). This CDR3 comprises 11 residues. V was shortened by 9 bases and J by 8 bases, with 13 bases between the two germline ends. Here the CDR3 DNA reads TGTGCCAGTTGGGGGGGGGTAGGCTACACCTTC. Protein sequence: CASWGGVGYTF.

A few counts support this clonotype. This sequence joins TRBV7-2 and TRBJ2-7; 7 nucleotides align to TRBD2. This CDR3 region has 19 residues. Germline CDR1 reads SGHTA; CDR2 reads FQGNSA. V shed 0 bases, J shed 5 bases, and the junction held 19 bases outside the gene matches. The CDR3 DNA follows: TGTGCCAGCAGCTTAGCGGCAGGAGCTTGGGGGGGGGGAGTAAACGAGCAGTACTTC. Protein sequence: CASSLAAGAWGGGVNEQYF.

This chain uses TRBV7-9 with TRBJ1-1; D gene uncertain. Trimming removed 4 bases from V and 0 bases from J, with 12 bases in between. Looked up from germline, CDR1 is SEHNR and CDR2 is FQNEAQ (reference sequence). The CDR3 is made up of 15 amino acids. DNA for the CDR3: TGTGCCAGCAGCTCCCCCGAAAACTTGAACACTGAAGCTTTCTTT. Its protein is CASSSPENLNTEAFF.

V usage is TRBV7-2 and J usage is TRBJ1-2, with D hard to call. CDR1 and CDR2 from the germline V gene are SGHTA and FQGNSA. The CDR3 contains 16 residues. Trimming left V 6 bases short and J 1 base short, with 18 bases between. This CDR3 reads CASSQTERPLNYGYTF. The CDR3 coding sequence is TGTGCCAGCAGTCAAACAGAACGACCACTTAACTATGGCTACACCTTC.

V gene TRBV28 combines with J gene TRBJ1-1, with TRBD1 matching 7 bases. The V gene end was trimmed by 9 bases and the J gene end by 3 bases; junction bases not matched to a gene: 13. The CDR3 is made up of 15 amino acids. Germline V gene lookup returns CDR1 MDHEN and CDR2 SYDVKM. The CDR3 region has the DNA TGTGCCAGTAAAAAGACGACAGGGTCTTACACTGAAGCTTTCTTT. It specifies CASKKTTGSYTEAFF.

This clonotype has ten or more counts. V is TRBV7-8 and J is TRBJ2-5, with 8 bases identical to TRBD1. Germline loops: CDR1 SGHVS, CDR2 FQNEAQ. V gave up 3 bases and J gave up 2 bases; unmatched junction bases: 5. CDR3 length: 15 amino acids. The chain's CDR3 is CASSLNRGDQETQYF. The CDR3 nucleotides read TGTGCCAGCAGCTTGAACAGGGGGGATCAAGAGACCCAGTACTTC.

The genes are TRBV6-1 and TRBJ2-7; either TRBD1 or TRBD2 may fit D (5 bases each). Trimming took 2 bases from V and 0 from J, leaving 23 bases between them. CDR1 and CDR2 from the germline V gene are MNHNS and SASEGT. This CDR3 is 19 amino acids long. CDR3 sequence: CASSETGPVFLDSSYEQYF. CDR3 coding DNA: TGTGCCAGCAGTGAAACGGGACCAGTTTTCCTTGATAGCTCCTACGAGCAGTACTTC.

This rearrangement joins TRBV4-2 to TRBJ2-3, with D tentatively TRBD2 (5 bases). Trimming removed 3 bases at V and 3 bases at J, with 16 bases between. This CDR3 has 16 amino acids. Per the germline V gene, CDR1 is LGHNA and CDR2 is YNFKEQ. The CDR3 sequence is CASSQNGIGVTDTQYF. The DNA for the CDR3 is TGTGCCAGCAGCCAGAACGGGATTGGGGTGACAGATACGCAGTATTTT.

The CDR3 nucleotides are TGTGCCAGTAGTCCACAGCCCTTATCTGTGGCCCGTGAAAAACTGTTTTTT. It encodes CASSPQPLSVAREKLFF. This chain links TRBV19 with TRBJ1-4; the D is unclear. There are 17 residues in the CDR3. Germline loops: CDR1 LNHDA, CDR2 SQIVND (reference sequence). Trimming removed 5 bases from V and 7 bases from J, with 23 bases in between.

The chain carries TRBV6-1 and TRBJ1-2; D might be TRBD1 (6 bases). The length of the CDR3 is 13 residues. V gave up 7 bases and J gave up 3 bases, with 12 bases separating them. CDR1 MNHNS and CDR2 SASEGT come from the germline V gene. The CDR3 here is CASIQGGYYGYTF. In nucleotides, the CDR3 is TGTGCCAGCATCCAAGGGGGGTACTATGGCTACACCTTC.

The chain employs TRBV5-6 and TRBJ2-3; TRBD2 aligns across 11 bases. Germline V CDR1 and CDR2: SGHDT, YYEEEE. There are 17 residues in the CDR3. The V gene end was trimmed by 4 bases and the J gene end by 3 bases; junction bases not matched to a gene: 10. The CDR3 bases are TGTGCCAGCAGCCATAGCGGGAGGGCCATAACGACAGATACGCAGTATTTT. It is translated as CASSHSGRAITTDTQYF. Looking up the rest from reference TRBV5-6 and TRBJ2-3 gives the full variable domain: DAGVTQSPTHLIKTRGQQVTLRCSPKSGHDTVSWYQQALGQGPQFIFQYYEEEERQRGNFPDRFSGHQFPNYSSELNVNALLLGDSALYLCASSHSGRAITTDTQYFGPGTRLTVL.

In its sample, this clonotype was seen a few times. The genes are TRBV19 and TRBJ1-1; weak D call: TRBD1 (5 bases). V was trimmed by 10 bases and J by 8 bases, leaving 26 bases between them. CDR3 length: 15 residues. In germline, CDR1 is LNHDA, CDR2 SQIVND (reference sequence). The CDR3 DNA is TGTGCCACCACGGACATCCTAAAACACCCATCAGAAGCTTTCTTT. It specifies CATTDILKHPSEAFF.

Only a few counts were recorded for this clonotype. This chain connects TRBV2 to TRBJ2-7; possible D gene TRBD1, 6 bases. CDR3 length: 12 residues. The V and J ends lost 7 bases and 6 bases respectively, with 13 bases between them. From germline, CDR1 is SNHLY and CDR2 FYNNEI. Here the CDR3 reads CASTPGVFEQYF. CDR3 coding DNA: TGTGCCAGCACCCCAGGGGTGTTCGAGCAGTACTTC.

This clonotype was found a few times. This chain links TRBV5-6 with TRBJ1-1; D possibly corresponds to TRBD1 (6 bases). The germline V gene has CDR1 SGHDT and CDR2 YYEEEE. The V end was cut by 0 bases, the J end by 6 bases, with 12 bases between. The CDR3 length is 14 residues. CDR3 nucleotides: TGTGCCAGCAGCTTGGGGGGGCTCGTCTCTGAAGCTTTCTTT. Its protein is CASSLGGLVSEAFF.

V usage is TRBV5-4 and J usage is TRBJ1-1; the D is unclear. There are 14 residues in the CDR3. The germline V gene encodes CDR1 SGHNT and CDR2 YYREEE (reference sequence). The V and J ends lost 3 bases and 6 bases respectively, with 15 bases between them. The CDR3 spells CASSSRLIGSEAFF. CDR3 in DNA: TGTGCCAGCAGCTCCCGCTTGATTGGGTCTGAAGCTTTCTTT.

This clonotype was recorded at least ten times. The V and J genes are TRBV7-2 and TRBJ2-3; D uncertain. Trimming removed 2 bases at V and 4 bases at J, with 7 bases between. The CDR3 sequence is 13 residues long. Germline CDR1 SGHTA, CDR2 FQGNSA. Here the CDR3 reads CASSLTPSDTQYF. In DNA, the CDR3 is TGTGCCAGCAGCTTAACCCCATCAGATACGCAGTATTTT.

This clonotype has a handful of counts. The chain recombines TRBV20-1 with TRBJ2-2, with TRBD2 matching over 13 bases. Germline V CDR1 and CDR2: DFQATT, SNEGSKA (reference sequence). The CDR3 loop spans 16 amino acids. V gave up 3 bases and J gave up 5 bases; unmatched junction bases: 6. The CDR3 loop reads CSARTSGGMRTGELFF. CDR3 nucleotides: TGCAGTGCTAGGACTAGCGGGGGGATGCGTACCGGGGAGCTGTTTTTT.

The chain joins TRBV10-3 to TRBJ2-3, with 10 bases lining up with TRBD2. Germline loops: CDR1 ENHRY, CDR2 SYGVKD. The CDR3 runs to 15 residues. The V gene end was trimmed by 4 bases and the J gene end by 2 bases; junction bases not matched to a gene: 3. As DNA, the CDR3 is TGTGCCATCAGTGGGAGCGGGGGGGCCACAGATACGCAGTATTTT. Amino acid sequence: CAISGSGGATDTQYF.

The J gene is TRBJ2-1, the V gene TRBV6-1; the match to TRBD2 covers 9 bases. CDR1 and CDR2 (germline): MNHNS, SASEGT. J was trimmed by 5 bases and V by 10 bases; bases with no gene match: 21. The length of the CDR3 is 18 residues. CDR3 coding DNA: TGTGCCAACATTAGGGGTTTCCGCGGGGGGGTCCGGGACAATGAGCAGTTCTTC. It specifies CANIRGFRGGVRDNEQFF.